The TCR beta chain described here comes from a study of blood T cell repertoires in COVID-19. Study overall: Specimens from acute and convalescent COVID-19 originated in the United States, Italy and Spain.

The V end lost 5 bases, the J end lost 4 bases, and 8 bases lay between the germline ends. This CDR3 spans 13 amino acids. Assay used: immunoSEQ multiplex PCR; TCRdb lists only in-frame clones, some missing. The data contain approximately 110,000 clones, about 85% of them singletons. The sequenced sample was peripheral blood. This sequence was found in a woman older than 75 with COVID-19, enrolled during active disease. V usage is TRBV12-3 or TRBV12-4 and J usage is TRBJ2-2; D is ambiguous. CDR3 DNA sequence: TGTGCCAGCAGTCAGGCCCGCACCGGGGAGCTGTTTTTT. Translation gives CASSQARTGELFF.